This TCR beta chain is drawn from a study of cytomegalovirus exposure and HLA in healthy donors. The CDR3 loop spans 14 amino acids. J gave up 4 bases and V 4 bases, and 4 bases lay outside the gene matches. CDR1 and CDR2 from the germline V gene are SGHRS and YFSETQ. The table lists this clone with a count of one. Its antigen is not identified. The study ran its PCR with 60 Vbeta and 13 Jbeta primers. Some clones are missing from TCRdb's copy, which holds only in-frame ones; the method was immunoSEQ multiplex PCR. The data contain 100,000 to 150,000 clones, roughly 70% of them singletons. Study-level results: Within a later analysis, the majority of CMV-associated TCR beta chains appeared HLA-restricted. Immune exposure information comprised only CMV serostatus.

This chain uses TRBV5-1 with TRBJ1-4; 7 bases fit TRBD1. Sample: PBMCs. The origin of this receptor is a woman in her fifties or sixties in good health and CMV-seropositive. CDR3 coding DNA: TGCGCCAGCAGCCACAGGGGAGTTAATGAAAAACTGTTTTTT. This codes for CASSHRGVNEKLFF.